This entry concerns a single TCR beta chain. Its matching antigen is unknown. These data come from a study of T cell responses to AZD1222 COVID-19 vaccine. General observations from the study: Only five or six people who got AZD1222 tested seropositive at baseline. Most donors were white British and more were female, and clonal diversity was possibly underestimated.

This table comes from immunoSEQ multiplex PCR, and its TCRdb copy is limited to in-frame clones, with some not included. The data contain 150,000 or so clones, roughly 94% of them seen just once; the ten biggest clones take up approximately 0.98%. This CDR3 contains 15 residues. The germline V gene encodes CDR1 MNHEY and CDR2 SVGAGI. Trimming took 8 bases from V and 7 from J; bases not matched to a gene: 9. The TCR was taken from an adult who received the AZD1222 COVID-19 vaccine. The sample in question was peripheral blood, obtained 28 days after the second AZD1222 dose. The rearrangement links TRBV6-5 to TRBJ2-1, with 12 bases identical to TRBD1. This CDR3 is CASATGTGGLNEQFF. The CDR3 bases are TGTGCCAGCGCGACCGGGACAGGGGGCCTAAATGAGCAGTTCTTC.